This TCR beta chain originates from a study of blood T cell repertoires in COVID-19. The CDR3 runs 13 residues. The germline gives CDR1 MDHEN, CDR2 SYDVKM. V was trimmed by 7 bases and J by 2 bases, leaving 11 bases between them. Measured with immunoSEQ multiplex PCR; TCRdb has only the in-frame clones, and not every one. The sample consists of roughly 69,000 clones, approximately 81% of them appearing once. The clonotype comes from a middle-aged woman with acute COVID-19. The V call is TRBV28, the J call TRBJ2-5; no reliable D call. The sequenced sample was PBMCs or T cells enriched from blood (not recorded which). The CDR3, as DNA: TGTGCCAGCACCCCCAGGAAGCAAGAGACCCAGTACTTC. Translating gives CASTPRKQETQYF. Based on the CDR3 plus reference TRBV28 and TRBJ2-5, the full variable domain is DVKVTQSSRYLVKRTGEKVFLECVQDMDHENMFWYRQDPGLGLRLIYFSYDVKMKEKGDIPEGYSVSREKKERFSLILESASTNQTSMYLCASTPRKQETQYFGPGTRLLVL.